Below are 32 T cell receptor beta chains sequenced from a single sample in a study of T cell repertoires in cytomegalovirus infection. The antigens of these receptors remain unknown. TCRdb redid the calling of the reads with MiXCR, one entry per CDR3 protein. Here the sample spans about a million distinct CDR3 sequences, 30% to 40% being singletons. The sample in question was cultured CD8+ T cells from PBMCs, obtained from culture after CMV antigen stimulation. The receptor source for this set is a human donor in good health (CMV status not recorded). Some clones in this sample may be carry-over from other donors' samples.

This clonotype has a handful of counts. This chain uses TRBV29-1 with TRBJ2-3, with D perhaps matching TRBD1 (5 bases). Per the germline V gene, CDR1 is SQVTM and CDR2 is ANQGSEA. The germline V and J ends were trimmed by 6 bases and 0 bases, with 16 bases remaining between them. The CDR3 loop spans 15 amino acids. CDR3 amino acids: CSVRRPQGSTDTQYF. The CDR3 nucleotides read TGCAGCGTCAGGAGACCTCAGGGTAGCACAGATACGCAGTATTTT.

The genes are TRBV12-3 or TRBV12-4 and TRBJ1-5, with D possibly being TRBD1 (6 bases). The CDR3 contains 20 residues. V gave up 3 bases and J gave up 3 bases, with 27 bases separating them. CDR3 loop: CASSFHLLDASGHPNQPQHF. The CDR3 nucleotides read TGTGCCAGCAGTTTCCACCTTTTGGATGCATCGGGACACCCCAATCAGCCCCAGCATTTT.

V usage is TRBV5-6 and J usage is TRBJ2-2; D is undetermined. Trimming removed 2 bases from V and 6 bases from J, with 8 bases in between. The V gene's germline CDR1 is SGHDT and CDR2 YYEEEE. The length of the CDR3 is 13 residues. CDR3 sequence (DNA): TGTGCCAGCAGCTTAGATGTGGCCGGGGAGCTGTTTTTT. It yields the protein CASSLDVAGELFF.

This clonotype has a count of ten or more. The chain couples TRBV7-2 to TRBJ1-3; perhaps TRBD1 as D (5 bases). Germline V lookup: CDR1 SGHTA, CDR2 FQGNSA. V shed 3 bases and J shed 0 bases, with 6 bases lying between them. The CDR3 loop spans 14 amino acids. Written as DNA, the CDR3 is TGTGCCAGCAGCTTCAGGGACTCTGGAAACACCATATATTTT. Protein product: CASSFRDSGNTIYF.

This clonotype has a handful of counts. V usage is TRBV5-5 and J usage is TRBJ2-5; 10 bases fit TRBD1. This CDR3 region has 17 residues. Germline values: CDR1 SGHKS, CDR2 YYEKEE (reference sequence). V gave up 0 bases and J gave up 4 bases; unmatched junction bases: 9. This chain's CDR3 is CASSLAFPDRGGETQYF. CDR3 DNA sequence: TGTGCCAGCAGCTTGGCCTTCCCGGACAGGGGGGGAGAGACCCAGTACTTC.

This clonotype was recorded at least ten times. This sequence joins TRBV7-9 and TRBJ1-1; unclear D gene. Trimming took off 4 bases at V and 11 bases at J, with 23 bases between the two ends. There are 15 residues in the CDR3. The V gene's germline CDR1 is SEHNR and CDR2 FQNEAQ (reference sequence). CDR3 DNA: TGTGCCAGCAGCTCTGACGGGGTTGACGGCAGTACGGCTTTCTTT. This codes for CASSSDGVDGSTAFF. Complete variable domain (other parts from reference TRBV7-9 and TRBJ1-1): DTGVSQNPRHKITKRGQNVTFRCDPISEHNRLYWYRQTLGQGPEFLTYFQNEAQLEKSRLLSDRFSAERPKGSFSTLEIQRTEQGDSAMYLCASSSDGVDGSTAFFGQGTRLTVV.

The chain is built from TRBV2 and TRBJ2-1; D is ambiguous. Trimming shortened V by 9 bases and J by 3 bases, and 9 bases separated the two germline ends. The V gene's germline CDR1 is SNHLY and CDR2 FYNNEI. The CDR3 spans 12 residues. CDR3 nucleotides: TGTGCCAGTAAACAGAACTACAATGAGCAGTTCTTC. The encoded protein is CASKQNYNEQFF.

This clonotype was counted only a few times. The V and J genes are TRBV12-3 or TRBV12-4 and TRBJ2-1; 8 bases match TRBD1. Trimming took 7 bases from V and 0 from J; bases not matched to a gene: 14. CDR3 length: 18 amino acids. DNA of the CDR3: TGTGCCAGCATCTTTGGGACAGGCAGTACAAGCTCCTACAATGAGCAGTTCTTC. Translated: CASIFGTGSTSSYNEQFF.

The chain couples TRBV27 to TRBJ2-7; possible D gene TRBD1, 6 bases. Per germline, CDR1 MNHEY and CDR2 SMNVEV (reference sequence). V lost 5 bases to trimming and J lost 7 bases, with 21 bases between them. The CDR3 consists of 15 residues. The CDR3 sequence is CASSPQQTGTTEQYF. In nucleotides, the CDR3 is TGTGCCAGCAGTCCCCAGCAAACCGGGACAACAGAGCAGTACTTC.

This clonotype appeared once. The V and J genes are TRBV28 and TRBJ2-7, with D possibly matching TRBD2 (7 bases). This CDR3 comprises 13 residues. Germline V gene lookup returns CDR1 MDHEN and CDR2 SYDVKM. The CDR3 reads CAGSFFGGPEQYV. In DNA, the CDR3 is TGTGCCGGCAGTTTTTTCGGGGGGCCCGAGCAGTACGTC.

The rearrangement uses TRBV6-6 and TRBJ1-5; maybe TRBD1 (5 bases). CDR1 MNHNY and CDR2 SVGAGI come from the germline V gene (reference sequence). The CDR3 extends over 15 amino acids. Deletions cut 4 bases from V and 0 bases from J, with 10 bases between. The CDR3 DNA follows: TGTGCCAGCAGTTTTAGACAGAGTAGCAATCAGCCCCAGCATTTT. As protein: CASSFRQSSNQPQHF.

V usage is TRBV3-1 and J usage is TRBJ1-1; TRBD1 matches at 7 bases. The CDR3 runs 13 residues. The V gene's germline CDR1 is LGHDT and CDR2 YNNKEL (reference sequence). Trimming at V came to 5 bases and at J to 7 bases, leaving 7 bases not matched to a gene. The CDR3 sequence: CASSATGVDEAFF. CDR3 DNA: TGTGCCAGCAGCGCTACAGGGGTCGATGAAGCTTTCTTT.

The chain combines TRBV12-3 or TRBV12-4 with TRBJ2-5, with TRBD2 matching over 10 bases. V trimming: 5 bases; J trimming: 2 bases; junction bases outside the gene matches: 5. The CDR3 runs 15 residues. Here the CDR3 reads CASSVSGGPQETQYF. CDR3 sequence (DNA): TGTGCCAGCAGTGTTAGCGGGGGGCCACAAGAGACCCAGTACTTC.

As to this clonotype: The germline gene is not matched at one end of the junction; a read error may be the cause. The J gene is TRBJ1-2, the V gene TRBV7-9, with D possibly TRBD1 on 5 matching bases. Looked up from germline, CDR1 is SEHNR and CDR2 is FQNEAQ (reference sequence). This CDR3 has 14 residues. For the CDR3, the DNA is TGTGCCAACAGCGAGAAGTTAGGGGTGCGCGGCTACACCTTC. Amino acids: CANSEKLGVRGYTF.

V gene TRBV7-6 combines with J gene TRBJ1-3; 7 bases are shared with TRBD1. The V and J ends lost 1 base and 4 bases, in that order; junction bases with no gene match: 4. The CDR3 runs 15 residues. In germline, CDR1 is SGHVS, CDR2 FNYEAQ. The CDR3 nucleotides are TGTGCCAGCAGCTTAGGCGGGACAGCCGGAAACACCATATATTTT. Translation gives CASSLGGTAGNTIYF.

This clonotype occurred a few times. V gene TRBV6-2 or TRBV6-3 combines with J gene TRBJ2-1; possible D gene TRBD2, 5 bases. Deletions cut 2 bases from V and 7 bases from J, with 12 bases between. CDR3 length: 14 amino acids. Germline values: CDR1 MNHEY, CDR2 SVGEGT. CDR3: CASSYPVDLNEQFF. CDR3 bases: TGTGCCAGCAGTTACCCCGTGGACTTGAATGAGCAGTTCTTC.

V is TRBV24-1 and J is TRBJ1-5; D unresolved. CDR1 is KGHDR and CDR2 is SFDVKD in the germline V gene. The CDR3 is 16 amino acids. V was shortened by 8 bases and J by 3 bases, with 19 bases between the two germline ends. The CDR3 protein is CATNPLRLCYNQPQHF. The DNA for the CDR3 is TGTGCCACCAACCCGCTTCGGTTGTGTTACAATCAGCCCCAGCATTTT.

The DNA of the CDR3 is TGTGCCAGCAGCCAAGATTTCGGGGTTGGCAATCAGCCCCAGCATTTT. Amino acid sequence: CASSQDFGVGNQPQHF. The chain employs TRBV3-1 and TRBJ1-5; D is uncertain. CDR3 length: 16 residues. Germline V gene sequence: CDR1 LGHDT, CDR2 YNNKEL (reference sequence). V lost 0 bases and J lost 2, with 11 bases in between.

Comment on this clonotype: Possible read error: a much larger clone is one base away. The chain joins TRBV7-8 to TRBJ1-5, with D perhaps TRBD1 (5 bases). Germline-derived CDR1 and CDR2 are SGHVS and FQNEAQ. The CDR3 is made up of 17 amino acids. For the CDR3, the DNA is TGTGCCAGCAGCTTAGGGGGTAGGGCAGGGCCGGATCAGCACCAGCATTTT. Encoded protein: CASSLGGRAGPDQHQHF.

Concerning this clonotype: A single base separates this from a much larger clone, so it may be a read error. The chain carries TRBV7-8 and TRBJ1-6; 8 positions agree with TRBD1. CDR3 length: 16 residues. V lost 6 bases, J lost 6 bases, and 10 bases stayed unmatched. The V gene's germline CDR1 is SGHVS and CDR2 FQNEAQ. For the CDR3, the DNA is TGTGCCAGCAGTACCTCGCATGACAGGGGTAATTCACCCCTCCACTTT. Protein sequence: CASSTSHDRGNSPLHF.

The chain combines TRBV13 with TRBJ2-7; D might be TRBD1 (6 bases). The CDR3 has 15 residues. V gave up 5 bases and J gave up 1 base, with 15 bases separating them. Germline assignment: CDR1 PRHDT and CDR2 FYEKMQ (reference sequence). The DNA for the CDR3 is TGTGCCAGCAGCGATTTATCCCAGGGGTCCTACGAGCAGTACTTC. This codes for CASSDLSQGSYEQYF.

The chain recombines TRBV18 with TRBJ2-4; no clear D. CDR1 is KGHSH, CDR2 LQKENI, per germline. V gave up 3 bases and J gave up 0 bases, with 12 bases separating them. This CDR3 is built from 16 residues. CDR3 loop: CASSPEQTLAKNIQYF. The CDR3 bases are TGTGCCAGCTCACCGGAGCAAACACTAGCCAAAAACATTCAGTACTTC. The whole variable domain, remainder taken from reference TRBV18 and TRBJ2-4, is NAGVMQNPRHLVRRRGQEARLRCSPMKGHSHVYWYRQLPEEGLKFMVYLQKENIIDESGMPKERFSAEFPKEGPSILRIQQVVRGDSAAYFCASSPEQTLAKNIQYFGAGTRLSVL.

This sequence joins TRBV7-9 and TRBJ2-1; 7 nucleotides agree with TRBD2. Per germline, CDR1 SEHNR and CDR2 FQNEAQ (reference sequence). Losses at the gene ends were 5 bases for V and 1 base for J; bases not matched to a gene: 5. The CDR3 consists of 15 residues. The CDR3 protein is CASSRAGRSYNEQFF. In nucleotides, the CDR3 is TGTGCCAGCAGCCGAGCGGGGCGGTCCTACAATGAGCAGTTCTTC.

V usage is TRBV7-8 and J usage is TRBJ2-1; D uncertain. This CDR3 has 16 residues. Between the trimmed V and J ends, which lost 5 bases and 4 bases, there was a span of 18 bases. Germline loops: CDR1 SGHVS, CDR2 FQNEAQ. CDR3: CASSPRLPLPYNEQFF. The CDR3 DNA follows: TGTGCCAGCAGCCCAAGACTTCCTTTGCCTTACAATGAGCAGTTCTTC.

This clonotype has only a few counts. The rearrangement links TRBV27 to TRBJ1-6; D is perhaps TRBD1 (6 bases). Trimming shortened V by 6 bases and J by 7 bases, and 13 bases separated the two germline ends. CDR3 length: 14 residues. The germline CDR1 and CDR2 sequences are MNHEY and SMNVEV (reference sequence). This chain's CDR3 is CASRGRGGNSPLHF. In nucleotides, the CDR3 is TGTGCCAGCAGGGGAAGGGGGGGCAATTCACCCCTCCACTTT.

This clonotype was detected many times. The gene calls are TRBV12-3 or TRBV12-4 and TRBJ1-4; D uncertain. V dropped 3 bases and J dropped 0 bases, with 17 bases sitting between them. CDR3 size: 18 residues. CDR3 coding DNA: TGTGCCAGCAGTTTTGAGGCTCTCTTATTAACAACTAATGAAAAACTGTTTTTT. Amino acid sequence: CASSFEALLLTTNEKLFF.

Notes on this clonotype: A much larger clone sits a single nucleotide away, making a read error possible. The chain recombines TRBV6-6 with TRBJ1-1; D gene unclear. The CDR3 totals 15 residues. Germline CDR1 and CDR2: MNHNY and SVGAGI (reference sequence). The CDR3 DNA is TGTGCCAGCAGTTACTCTCGGACGGTGAACACTAAAGCTTTCTTT. The encoded protein is CASSYSRTVNTKAFF.

This clonotype was counted between two and nine times. The chain has TRBV4-1 and TRBJ2-1; a weak D match, TRBD1 (5 bases). The CDR3 is 14 amino acids. V lost 0 bases and J lost 5, with 8 bases in between. Germline CDR1 MGHRA, CDR2 YSYEKL. CDR3: CASSQEATDNEQFF. The CDR3 DNA follows: TGCGCCAGCAGCCAAGAGGCGACAGACAATGAGCAGTTCTTC.

This clonotype came up many times. The gene calls are TRBV7-9 and TRBJ1-1; D is unclear. CDR1 SEHNR and CDR2 FQNEAQ come from the germline V gene (reference sequence). V lost 0 bases and J lost 2, with 19 bases in between. This CDR3 has 18 residues. Here the CDR3 DNA reads TGTGCCAGCAGCTTAGCGCCTTCCGGGCCAGGACGAAACACTGAAGCTTTCTTT. Translating it yields CASSLAPSGPGRNTEAFF.

This sequence joins TRBV7-9 and TRBJ2-2, with D perhaps TRBD2 (6 bases). Germline V gene data show CDR1 as SEHNR and CDR2 as FQNEAQ (reference sequence). The V end lost 9 bases, the J end lost 7 bases, and 12 bases lay between the germline ends. This CDR3 region has 12 residues. CDR3: CASLISGGELFF. DNA of the CDR3: TGTGCCAGTCTTATTAGCGGCGGGGAGCTGTTTTTT.

The chain employs TRBV7-9 and TRBJ1-5; 9 bases line up with TRBD1. The V gene's germline CDR1 is SEHNR and CDR2 FQNEAQ (reference sequence). V shed 1 base and J 2 bases; nucleotides not matched to a gene: 3. The CDR3 loop spans 16 amino acids. The CDR3 DNA reads as TGTGCCAGCAGCTTAGTCTGGACAGGGGGCAATCAGCCCCAGCATTTT. Translated: CASSLVWTGGNQPQHF.

This clonotype was observed a handful of times. CDR3: CASSLVEPDYGYTF. The CDR3 region has the DNA TGTGCCAGCAGCTTGGTGGAGCCTGACTATGGCTACACCTTC. The chain couples TRBV5-4 to TRBJ1-2; the D is unclear. The CDR3 consists of 14 residues. With 0 bases removed from V and 3 bases from J, the gap between germline ends came to 9 bases. In germline, CDR1 is SGHNT, CDR2 YYREEE (reference sequence).